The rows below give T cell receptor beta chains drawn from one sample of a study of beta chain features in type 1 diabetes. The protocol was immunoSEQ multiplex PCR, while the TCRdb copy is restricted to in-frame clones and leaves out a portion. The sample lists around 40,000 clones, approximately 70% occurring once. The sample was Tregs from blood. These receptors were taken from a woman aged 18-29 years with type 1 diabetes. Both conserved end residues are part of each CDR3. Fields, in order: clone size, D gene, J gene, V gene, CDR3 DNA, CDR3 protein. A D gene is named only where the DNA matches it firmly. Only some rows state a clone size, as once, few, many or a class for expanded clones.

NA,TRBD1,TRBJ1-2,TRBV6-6,TGTGCCAGCACCTTCGGGGGACAGGGGGCAGGAGGCTACACCTTC,CASTFGGQGAGGYTF
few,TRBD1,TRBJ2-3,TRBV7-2,TGTGCCAGCAGCTCAGGTTCGGGACAGACCACAGATACGCAGTATTTT,CASSSGSGQTTDTQYF
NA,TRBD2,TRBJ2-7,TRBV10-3,TGTGCCATCAGTACCGGGACTAGCGGGTCCTACGAGCAGTACTTC,CAISTGTSGSYEQYF
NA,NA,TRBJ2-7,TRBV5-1,TGCGCCAGCAGCGGTACAGGGTACGAGCAGTACTTC,CASSGTGYEQYF
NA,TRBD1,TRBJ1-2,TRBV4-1,TGCGCCAGCAGCCAAGACAAGGGGGCACTGGGCTACACCTTC,CASSQDKGALGYTF
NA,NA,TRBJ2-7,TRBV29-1,TGCAGCGTCGCCGGGTTGAGGGCGAGCTCCTACGAGCAGTACTTC,CSVAGLRASSYEQYF
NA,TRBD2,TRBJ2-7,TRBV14,TGTGCCAGCAGCCAAGGGACTAGCGTATTTGGCGAGCAGTACTTC,CASSQGTSVFGEQYF
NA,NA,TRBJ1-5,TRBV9,TGTGCCAGCAGCCCCGGCGGGCACGGAACCGTCAATCAGCCCCAGCATTTT,CASSPGGHGTVNQPQHF
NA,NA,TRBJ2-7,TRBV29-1,TGCAGCGTGACGCAGGGGGGCTACGAGCAGTACTTC,CSVTQGGYEQYF
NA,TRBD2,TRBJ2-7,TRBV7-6,TGTGCCAGCAGCCCCTATGTCGGGGGAGGGGCGGAGTCCTACGAGCAGTACTTC,CASSPYVGGGAESYEQYF
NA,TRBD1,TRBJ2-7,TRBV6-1,TGTGCCAGCATAGGACAGGGGCGAACCTACGAGCAGTACTTC,CASIGQGRTYEQYF
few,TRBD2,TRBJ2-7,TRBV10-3,TGTGCCATCAGCCTGACTAGCGGGATCTACGAGCAGTACTTC,CAISLTSGIYEQYF
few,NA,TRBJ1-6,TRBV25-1,TGTGCCAGCAGTGAATCCCTCCTCTCCTATAATTCACCCCTCCACTTT,CASSESLLSYNSPLHF
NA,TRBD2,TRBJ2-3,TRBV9,TGTGCCAGCAGCGTGCGGGAGAGCACAGATACGCAGTATTTT,CASSVRESTDTQYF
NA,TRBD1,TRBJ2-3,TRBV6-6,TGTGCCAGCAGGCAATCCTCTGGACAGGACACGCAGTATTTT,CASRQSSGQDTQYF
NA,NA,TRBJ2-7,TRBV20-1,TGCAGTGTGAATGGCCCCAACGAGCAGTACTTC,CSVNGPNEQYF
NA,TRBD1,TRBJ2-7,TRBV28,TGTGCCAGCACCCCGGGACAGGGTACCTACGAGCAGTACTTC,CASTPGQGTYEQYF
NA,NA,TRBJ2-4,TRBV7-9,TGTGCCAGCAGCCCCACAGGGATTCGAGCCAAAAACATTCAGTACTTC,CASSPTGIRAKNIQYF
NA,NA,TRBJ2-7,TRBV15,TGTGCCACCAGCAGAGGGTACAGGGAGGGTTCCGAGCAGTACTTC,CATSRGYREGSEQYF
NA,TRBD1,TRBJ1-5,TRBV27,TGTGCCAGCAGGGCGGACAGGGGCAATCAGCCCCAGCATTTT,CASRADRGNQPQHF
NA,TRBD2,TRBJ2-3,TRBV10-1,TGCGCCAGCAGTAGCGGGGGGGCTTTGGATACGCAGTATTTT,CASSSGGALDTQYF
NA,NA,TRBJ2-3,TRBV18,TGTGCCAGCTCACCAACAGCTGGGTCAGATACGCAGTATTTT,CASSPTAGSDTQYF
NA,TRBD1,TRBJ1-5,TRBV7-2,TGTGCCAGCAGCTCACAGGACAGGGAGGGTCAGCCCCAGCATTTT,CASSSQDREGQPQHF
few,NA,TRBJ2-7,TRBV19,TGTGCCGAGAGTGACAGCTCCTACGAGCAGTACTTC,CAESDSSYEQYF
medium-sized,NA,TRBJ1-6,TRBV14,TGTGCCAGCAGCCAAGGAGGGAATTCACCCCTCCACTTT,CASSQGGNSPLHF
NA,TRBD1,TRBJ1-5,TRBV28,TGTGCCAGCGGCGAGACAGGGGGCAATCAGCCCCAGCATTTT,CASGETGGNQPQHF
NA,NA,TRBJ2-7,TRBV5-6,TGTGCCAGCAGCTTGTCAGGGACTGCGCCCTACGAGCAGTACTTC,CASSLSGTAPYEQYF
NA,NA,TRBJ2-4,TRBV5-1,TGCGCCAGCAGCTTGGCCGGTCTCGGTTTGAAGTACTTC,CASSLAGLGLKYF
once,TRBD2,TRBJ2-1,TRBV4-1,TGCGCCAGCAGCCAAGATCCCGGGACTAGCGGGAGGATGAATGAGCAGTTCTTC,CASSQDPGTSGRMNEQFF
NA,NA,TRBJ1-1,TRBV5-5,TGTGCCAGCAGCTTCGGGGAGACTGAAGCTTTCTTT,CASSFGETEAFF
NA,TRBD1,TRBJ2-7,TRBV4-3,TGCGCCAGCAGCCAAGATAAGGGACAGGGAGTCTACGAGCAGTACTTC,CASSQDKGQGVYEQYF
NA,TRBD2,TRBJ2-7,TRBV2,TGTGCCAGCTGGCTAGCGGACAACTACGAGCAGTACTTC,CASWLADNYEQYF
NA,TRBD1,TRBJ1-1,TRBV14,TGTGCCAGCAGCCGAGACAGGGGAACTGAAGCTTTCTTT,CASSRDRGTEAFF
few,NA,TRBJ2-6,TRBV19,TGTGCCAGTAGTCCTACAGGGAGCTCTGGGGCCAACGTCCTGACTTTC,CASSPTGSSGANVLTF
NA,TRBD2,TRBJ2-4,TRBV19,TGTGCCAGTAGTATAGCGGGAGGGCTAGCCAAAAACATTCAGTACTTC,CASSIAGGLAKNIQYF
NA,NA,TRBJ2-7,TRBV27,TGTGCCAGCAGGGAGAACGAGCAGTACTTC,CASRENEQYF
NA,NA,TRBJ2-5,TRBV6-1,TGTGCCAGCAGTTTCCAACTGGACACGGCGGAGACCCAGTACTTC,CASSFQLDTAETQYF
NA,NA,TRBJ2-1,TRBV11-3,TGTGCCAGCAGCCGAGGCTGGGGGGATAATGAGCAGTTCTTC,CASSRGWGDNEQFF
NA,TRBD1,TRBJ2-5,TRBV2,TGTGCCAACCGGACAGGGATTGAGACCCAGTACTTC,CANRTGIETQYF
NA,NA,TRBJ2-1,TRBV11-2,TGTGCCAGCAGCTGGGTGGGGGGCTCCTACAATGAGCAGTTCTTC,CASSWVGGSYNEQFF